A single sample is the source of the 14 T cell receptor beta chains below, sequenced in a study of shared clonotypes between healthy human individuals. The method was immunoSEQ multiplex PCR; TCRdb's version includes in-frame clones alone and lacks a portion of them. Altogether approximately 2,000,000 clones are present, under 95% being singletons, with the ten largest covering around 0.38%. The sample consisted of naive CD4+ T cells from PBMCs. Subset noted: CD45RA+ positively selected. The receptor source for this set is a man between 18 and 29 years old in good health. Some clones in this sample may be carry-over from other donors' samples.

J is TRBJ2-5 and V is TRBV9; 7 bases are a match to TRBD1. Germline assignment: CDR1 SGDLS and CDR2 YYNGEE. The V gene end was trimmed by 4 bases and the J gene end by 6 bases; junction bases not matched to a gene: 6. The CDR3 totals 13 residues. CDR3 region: CASSMGQRQTQYF. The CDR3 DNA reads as TGTGCCAGCAGCATGGGACAGCGACAGACCCAGTACTTC.

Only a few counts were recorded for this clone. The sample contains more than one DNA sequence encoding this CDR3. The CDR3 region has the DNA TGTGCCAGCAGCCCTGACAGGGACACTGAAGCTTTCTTT. Translating gives CASSPDRDTEAFF. The genes are TRBV7-3 and TRBJ1-1, with TRBD1 identical over 7 bases. CDR1 and CDR2 from the germline V gene are SGHTA and FQGTGA. With V trimmed by 5 bases and J by 3 bases, 3 bases remained unmatched. This CDR3 has 13 amino acids.

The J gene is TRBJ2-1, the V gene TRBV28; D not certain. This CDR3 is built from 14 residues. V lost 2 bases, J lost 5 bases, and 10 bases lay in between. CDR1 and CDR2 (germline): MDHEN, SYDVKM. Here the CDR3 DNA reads TGTGCCAGCAGTTTACAAAGGCCACACAATGAGCAGTTCTTC. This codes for CASSLQRPHNEQFF.

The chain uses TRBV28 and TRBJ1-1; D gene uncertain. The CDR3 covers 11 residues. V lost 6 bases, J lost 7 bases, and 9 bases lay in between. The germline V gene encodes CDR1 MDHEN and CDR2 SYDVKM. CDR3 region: CASRVESEAFF. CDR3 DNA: TGTGCCAGCAGGGTAGAAAGTGAAGCTTTCTTT.

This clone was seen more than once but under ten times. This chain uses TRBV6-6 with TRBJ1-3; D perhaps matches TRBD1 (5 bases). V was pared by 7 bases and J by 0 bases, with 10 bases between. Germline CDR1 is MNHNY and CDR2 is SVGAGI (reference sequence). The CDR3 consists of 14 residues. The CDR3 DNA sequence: TGTGCCAGCACCGAGACAGCCTCTGGAAACACCATATATTTT. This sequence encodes CASTETASGNTIYF.

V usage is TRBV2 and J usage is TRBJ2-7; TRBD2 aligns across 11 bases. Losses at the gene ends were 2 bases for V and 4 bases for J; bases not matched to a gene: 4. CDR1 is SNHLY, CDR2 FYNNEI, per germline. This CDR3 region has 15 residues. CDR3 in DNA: TGTGCCAGCAGTGAATCTAGCGGGAGGTGGTACGAGCAGTACTTC. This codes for CASSESSGRWYEQYF.

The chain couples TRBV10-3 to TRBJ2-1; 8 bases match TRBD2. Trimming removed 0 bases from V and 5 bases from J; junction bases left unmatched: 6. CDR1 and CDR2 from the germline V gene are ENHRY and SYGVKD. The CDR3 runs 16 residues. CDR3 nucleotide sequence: TGTGCCATCAGTGAGTCGACGGGAGGGGTAGACAATGAGCAGTTCTTC. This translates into CAISESTGGVDNEQFF.

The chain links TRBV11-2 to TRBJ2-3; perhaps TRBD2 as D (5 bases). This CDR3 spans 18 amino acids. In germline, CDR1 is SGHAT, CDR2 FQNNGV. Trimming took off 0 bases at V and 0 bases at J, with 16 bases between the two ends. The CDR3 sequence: CASSLDQSSSGSTDTQYF. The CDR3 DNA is TGTGCCAGCAGCTTAGATCAAAGTAGCAGCGGCAGCACAGATACGCAGTATTTT.

Here the CDR3 DNA reads TGTGCCAGCAGTTACCGTTGGACTAGCTCCTACGAGCAGTACTTC. Translating it yields CASSYRWTSSYEQYF. The chain recombines TRBV6-6 with TRBJ2-7, with 7 bases matching TRBD2. Unmatched junction bases numbered 4, after V lost 2 bases and J lost 0 bases. This CDR3 contains 15 residues. CDR1 and CDR2 from the germline V gene are MNHNY and SVGAGI (reference sequence).

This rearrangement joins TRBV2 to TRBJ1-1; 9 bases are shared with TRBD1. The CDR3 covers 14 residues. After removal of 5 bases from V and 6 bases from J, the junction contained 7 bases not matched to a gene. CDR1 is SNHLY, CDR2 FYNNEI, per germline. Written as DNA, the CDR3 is TGTGCCAGCAGTATGTTACAGGGGGCCTCTGAAGCTTTCTTT. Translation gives CASSMLQGASEAFF. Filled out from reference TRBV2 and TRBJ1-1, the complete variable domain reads EPEVTQTPSHQVTQMGQEVILRCVPISNHLYFYWYRQILGQKVEFLVSFYNNEISEKSEIFDDQFSVERPDGSNFTLKIRSTKLEDSAMYFCASSMLQGASEAFFGQGTRLTVV.

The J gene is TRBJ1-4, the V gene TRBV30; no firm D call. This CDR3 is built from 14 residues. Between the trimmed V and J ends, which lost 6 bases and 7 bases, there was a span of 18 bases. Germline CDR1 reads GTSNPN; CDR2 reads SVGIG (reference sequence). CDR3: CACAGMALGEKLFF. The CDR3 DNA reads TGTGCCTGTGCCGGGATGGCTTTGGGTGAAAAACTGTTTTTT.

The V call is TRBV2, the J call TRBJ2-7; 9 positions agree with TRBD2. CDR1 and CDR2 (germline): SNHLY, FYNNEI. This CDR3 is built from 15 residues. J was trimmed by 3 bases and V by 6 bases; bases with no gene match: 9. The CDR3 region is CASRPGLATFYEQYF. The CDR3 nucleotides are TGTGCCAGCAGGCCTGGACTAGCGACTTTCTACGAGCAGTACTTC.

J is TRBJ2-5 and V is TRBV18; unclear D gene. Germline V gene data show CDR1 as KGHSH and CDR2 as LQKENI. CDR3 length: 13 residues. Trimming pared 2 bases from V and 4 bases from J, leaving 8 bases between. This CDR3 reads CASSPIVTETQYF. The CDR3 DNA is TGTGCCAGCTCACCAATAGTAACAGAGACCCAGTACTTC.

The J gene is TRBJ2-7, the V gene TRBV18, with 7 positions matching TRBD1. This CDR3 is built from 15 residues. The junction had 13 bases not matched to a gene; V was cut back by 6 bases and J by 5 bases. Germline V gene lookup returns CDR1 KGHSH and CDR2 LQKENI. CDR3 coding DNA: TGTGCCAGCTCCCCCCTCGCAGGGGGAGAAAACGAGCAGTACTTC. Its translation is CASSPLAGGENEQYF.